This T cell receptor (beta chain) came from a study of identical twins. Findings and caveats of the study: Zero-insertion analyses might be partly confounded by invariant T cells like MAIT and iNKT. Weaker excess twin sharing was observed in beta out-of-frame sequences. Within cord blood, abundant beta clonotypes carried fewer insertions, but memory repertoires showed no such trend.

There are many counts of this clonotype. Its antigen is as yet unknown. Each CDR3 protein gets one entry after TCRdb re-called the 5' RACE reads with MiXCR. This table has around 530,000 distinct CDR3 sequences, 15% appearing once. These data also featured in a second study, about yellow fever vaccine responses in identical twins.

Sequences were obtained from CD4+ T cells sorted from blood. This sequence was found in a woman aged 18-29 years in good health.

CDR3 sequence reads: CASSLLGTAQGEAFF. As DNA, the CDR3 is TGTGCCAGCAGCCTACTAGGGACGGCCCAAGGTGAAGCTTTCTTT. The rearrangement joins TRBV7-9 to TRBJ1-1, with D perhaps TRBD1 (5 bases). V was shortened by 5 bases and J by 7 bases, with 20 bases between the two germline ends. Germline V gene lookup returns CDR1 SEHNR and CDR2 FQNEAQ (reference sequence). The CDR3 is 15 amino acids. Full variable domain (outside the CDR3, taken from reference TRBV7-9 and TRBJ1-1): DTGVSQNPRHKITKRGQNVTFRCDPISEHNRLYWYRQTLGQGPEFLTYFQNEAQLEKSRLLSDRFSAERPKGSFSTLEIQRTEQGDSAMYLCASSLLGTAQGEAFFGQGTRLTVV.